This is a list of T cell receptor beta chains from one sample in a study of identical twins. TCRdb itself ran the 5' RACE reads through MiXCR, one entry per CDR3 protein. The sample shows hundreds of thousands of distinct CDR3 sequences, approximately 22% of them seen only once. These sequences were also reported in another study, on T cells expressing NK-cell markers.

The sample taken for sequencing was PBMCs. The receptors here all came from a woman aged 18 to 35 in good health. The CDR3 runs from the conserved cysteine through the conserved F or W. The D gene is left open where the match is weak. Clone sizes are given selectively: once, few, many, or a class where the clone is expanded.

j_call: TRBJ2-7; cdr3_length: 12; v_call: TRBV29-1; clone_size: -; d_call: TRBD1; cdr3_aa: CSAWTGKNEQYF
j_call: TRBJ2-1; cdr3_length: 11; v_call: TRBV12-3/TRBV12-4; clone_size: few; d_call: TRBD1; cdr3_aa: CASSYRDRKFF
j_call: TRBJ2-7; cdr3_length: 15; v_call: TRBV4-3; clone_size: -; d_call: TRBD2; cdr3_aa: CASSQELAGKREQYF
j_call: TRBJ1-5; cdr3_length: 15; v_call: TRBV5-1; clone_size: few; d_call: -; cdr3_aa: CASSAGDTNVQPQHF
j_call: TRBJ1-5; cdr3_length: 12; v_call: TRBV28; clone_size: many; d_call: -; cdr3_aa: CAIQGNNQPQHF
j_call: TRBJ2-7; cdr3_length: 15; v_call: TRBV9; clone_size: few; d_call: -; cdr3_aa: CASSVGMGGTYEQYF
j_call: TRBJ2-2; cdr3_length: 14; v_call: TRBV20-1; clone_size: few; d_call: TRBD2; cdr3_aa: CSALKAGVIGELFF
j_call: TRBJ1-2; cdr3_length: 13; v_call: TRBV5-6; clone_size: few; d_call: -; cdr3_aa: CASSLLHGNGYTF
j_call: TRBJ2-1; cdr3_length: 15; v_call: TRBV6-5; clone_size: many; d_call: -; cdr3_aa: CASSSLGGEYNEQFF
j_call: TRBJ2-1; cdr3_length: 17; v_call: TRBV4-3; clone_size: -; d_call: TRBD2; cdr3_aa: CASSQELAGAGYNEQFF
j_call: TRBJ2-2; cdr3_length: 11; v_call: TRBV15; clone_size: -; d_call: -; cdr3_aa: CATSNTGELFF
j_call: TRBJ2-4; cdr3_length: 13; v_call: TRBV20-1; clone_size: -; d_call: -; cdr3_aa: CSASGAGGNIQYF
j_call: TRBJ1-1; cdr3_length: 13; v_call: TRBV7-9; clone_size: many; d_call: -; cdr3_aa: CASSLAWEAEAFF
j_call: TRBJ2-1; cdr3_length: 10; v_call: TRBV20-1; clone_size: few; d_call: -; cdr3_aa: CSAGPNEQFF
j_call: TRBJ2-7; cdr3_length: 15; v_call: TRBV5-1; clone_size: -; d_call: TRBD1; cdr3_aa: CASRVETGVSYEQYF
j_call: TRBJ2-1; cdr3_length: 16; v_call: TRBV20-1; clone_size: -; d_call: TRBD2; cdr3_aa: CSARDRTSGKYNEQFF
j_call: TRBJ1-1; cdr3_length: 13; v_call: TRBV5-1; clone_size: many; d_call: -; cdr3_aa: CASGKQGNTEAFF
j_call: TRBJ2-2; cdr3_length: 15; v_call: TRBV5-1; clone_size: -; d_call: TRBD1; cdr3_aa: CASSPAGQGYGELFF
j_call: TRBJ1-1; cdr3_length: 13; v_call: TRBV12-3/TRBV12-4; clone_size: -; d_call: -; cdr3_aa: CASSLMVQSEAFF
j_call: TRBJ2-7; cdr3_length: 14; v_call: TRBV25-1; clone_size: -; d_call: TRBD1; cdr3_aa: CASNSGQGTHEQYF
j_call: TRBJ2-3; cdr3_length: 13; v_call: TRBV11-2; clone_size: few; d_call: TRBD2; cdr3_aa: CASSLVLGREQYF
j_call: TRBJ2-7; cdr3_length: 12; v_call: TRBV20-1; clone_size: -; d_call: -; cdr3_aa: CSVSQGRYEQYF
j_call: TRBJ2-7; cdr3_length: 16; v_call: TRBV7-9; clone_size: few; d_call: TRBD1; cdr3_aa: CASSMTGTREAYEQYF
j_call: TRBJ1-1; cdr3_length: 15; v_call: TRBV6-5; clone_size: -; d_call: -; cdr3_aa: CASSLHRAKNTEAFF
j_call: TRBJ1-2; cdr3_length: 15; v_call: TRBV9; clone_size: -; d_call: -; cdr3_aa: CASSVDPAVNYGYTF
j_call: TRBJ1-2; cdr3_length: 11; v_call: TRBV29-1; clone_size: -; d_call: -; cdr3_aa: CSGVERAGYTF
j_call: TRBJ2-5; cdr3_length: 15; v_call: TRBV6-5; clone_size: -; d_call: -; cdr3_aa: CASSYSGHEMSTQYF
j_call: TRBJ1-2; cdr3_length: 13; v_call: TRBV20-1; clone_size: -; d_call: -; cdr3_aa: CSARDPGVTGYTF
j_call: TRBJ2-2; cdr3_length: 16; v_call: TRBV25-1; clone_size: -; d_call: TRBD1; cdr3_aa: CASSVGWTGAIGELFF
j_call: TRBJ2-1; cdr3_length: 18; v_call: TRBV9; clone_size: -; d_call: TRBD2; cdr3_aa: CASSVGVAGGFYYNEQFF
j_call: TRBJ2-3; cdr3_length: 14; v_call: TRBV27; clone_size: few; d_call: -; cdr3_aa: CASPKVGSTDTQYF
j_call: TRBJ2-3; cdr3_length: 14; v_call: TRBV20-1; clone_size: -; d_call: -; cdr3_aa: CSARVTTSTDTQYF
j_call: TRBJ2-7; cdr3_length: 14; v_call: TRBV20-1; clone_size: -; d_call: -; cdr3_aa: CSAPSAQISYEQYF
j_call: TRBJ1-5; cdr3_length: 14; v_call: TRBV3-1; clone_size: few; d_call: -; cdr3_aa: CASSQEWRGQPQHF
j_call: TRBJ2-7; cdr3_length: 15; v_call: TRBV5-1; clone_size: few; d_call: TRBD2; cdr3_aa: CASSPSGRLSYEQYF
j_call: TRBJ2-3; cdr3_length: 16; v_call: TRBV29-1; clone_size: -; d_call: TRBD2; cdr3_aa: CSVHAGGHTSTDKQYF
j_call: TRBJ2-5; cdr3_length: 16; v_call: TRBV7-9; clone_size: -; d_call: TRBD2; cdr3_aa: CASSRTSGRALETQYF
j_call: TRBJ2-2; cdr3_length: 13; v_call: TRBV20-1; clone_size: -; d_call: TRBD2; cdr3_aa: CSVPGGHTGELFF
j_call: TRBJ2-7; cdr3_length: 14; v_call: TRBV7-2; clone_size: -; d_call: -; cdr3_aa: CASSRAEGSYEQYF
j_call: TRBJ2-7; cdr3_length: 13; v_call: TRBV7-2; clone_size: few; d_call: -; cdr3_aa: CASSLGTPNEQYF
j_call: TRBJ2-1; cdr3_length: 13; v_call: TRBV6-1; clone_size: -; d_call: TRBD1; cdr3_aa: CATAGQGSHEQFF
j_call: TRBJ2-1; cdr3_length: 13; v_call: TRBV7-2; clone_size: -; d_call: -; cdr3_aa: CASSPGMDSEQFF
j_call: TRBJ2-3; cdr3_length: 14; v_call: TRBV20-1; clone_size: -; d_call: TRBD1; cdr3_aa: CSATGTERTDTQYF
j_call: TRBJ2-3; cdr3_length: 14; v_call: TRBV6-1; clone_size: few; d_call: -; cdr3_aa: CASSRDPRPDTQYF
j_call: TRBJ2-2; cdr3_length: 15; v_call: TRBV10-2; clone_size: few; d_call: -; cdr3_aa: CASSRGAEWTGELFF
j_call: TRBJ2-5; cdr3_length: 14; v_call: TRBV9; clone_size: -; d_call: TRBD2; cdr3_aa: CASSPEGKRGTQYF
j_call: TRBJ2-7; cdr3_length: 14; v_call: TRBV10-3; clone_size: -; d_call: TRBD1; cdr3_aa: CAVASGQGDYEQYF
j_call: TRBJ2-3; cdr3_length: 15; v_call: TRBV15; clone_size: few; d_call: -; cdr3_aa: CATSRARQDTDTQYF
j_call: TRBJ2-2; cdr3_length: 14; v_call: TRBV6-1; clone_size: -; d_call: -; cdr3_aa: CATYRFANTGELFF
j_call: TRBJ1-2; cdr3_length: 14; v_call: TRBV5-6; clone_size: -; d_call: -; cdr3_aa: CASSLRGGDYGYTF
j_call: TRBJ1-2; cdr3_length: 8; v_call: TRBV29-1; clone_size: -; d_call: -; cdr3_aa: CSVAGYTF
j_call: TRBJ1-1; cdr3_length: 13; v_call: TRBV5-1; clone_size: -; d_call: -; cdr3_aa: CASSLHSETEAFF
j_call: TRBJ2-7; cdr3_length: 15; v_call: TRBV20-1; clone_size: few; d_call: TRBD2; cdr3_aa: CSARDWTSGSYEQYF
j_call: TRBJ2-1; cdr3_length: 16; v_call: TRBV5-1; clone_size: few; d_call: -; cdr3_aa: CASSLEEVSSYNEQFF
j_call: TRBJ1-4; cdr3_length: 12; v_call: TRBV29-1; clone_size: -; d_call: -; cdr3_aa: CSVGRKNEKLFF